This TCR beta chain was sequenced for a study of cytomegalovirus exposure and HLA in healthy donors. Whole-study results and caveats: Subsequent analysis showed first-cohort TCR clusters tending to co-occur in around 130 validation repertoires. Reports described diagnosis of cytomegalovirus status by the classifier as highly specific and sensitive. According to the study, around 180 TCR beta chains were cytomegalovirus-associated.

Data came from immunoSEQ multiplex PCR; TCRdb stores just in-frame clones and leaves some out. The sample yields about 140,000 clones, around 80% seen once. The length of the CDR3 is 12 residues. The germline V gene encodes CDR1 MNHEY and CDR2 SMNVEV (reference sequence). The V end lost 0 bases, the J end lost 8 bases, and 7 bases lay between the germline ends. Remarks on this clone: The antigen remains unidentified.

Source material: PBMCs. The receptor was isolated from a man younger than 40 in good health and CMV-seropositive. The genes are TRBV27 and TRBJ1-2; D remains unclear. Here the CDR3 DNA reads TGTGCCAGCAGTTTATCCGGAGGGGGCTACACCTTC. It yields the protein CASSLSGGGYTF.